The entry that follows covers one T cell receptor (beta chain) sequence. Its antigen remains unknown. Germline CDR1 is KGHSH and CDR2 is LQKENI. The CDR3 is made up of 15 amino acids. V shed 3 bases and J 4 bases; nucleotides not matched to a gene: 9. The graft donor-derived T-allo10 cells reportedly recognize host alloantigens, are anergic, and suppress alloantigen-specifically. This record belongs to a study of type 1 regulatory T cells. Study-level information: An in vitro protocol generated T-allo10, a Tr1-enriched, alloantigen-specific CD4 T cell product.

TCRdb itself ran the reads through MiXCR, one entry per CDR3 protein. Here the sample spans 20,000 to 30,000 distinct CDR3 sequences, around 70% being singletons. The clonotype originates from a human donor in good health. The sample comprised cultured T cells, either the whole culture or a sorted T cell fraction (not recorded which). The subset is: Tr1-enriched cell product generated in vitro against host alloantigens. This rearrangement joins TRBV18 to TRBJ2-7, with TRBD1 matching 7 bases. The CDR3 reads CASSPTTTGFYEQYF. In DNA form, the CDR3 reads TGTGCCAGCTCACCCACGACGACAGGGTTTTACGAGCAGTACTTC.